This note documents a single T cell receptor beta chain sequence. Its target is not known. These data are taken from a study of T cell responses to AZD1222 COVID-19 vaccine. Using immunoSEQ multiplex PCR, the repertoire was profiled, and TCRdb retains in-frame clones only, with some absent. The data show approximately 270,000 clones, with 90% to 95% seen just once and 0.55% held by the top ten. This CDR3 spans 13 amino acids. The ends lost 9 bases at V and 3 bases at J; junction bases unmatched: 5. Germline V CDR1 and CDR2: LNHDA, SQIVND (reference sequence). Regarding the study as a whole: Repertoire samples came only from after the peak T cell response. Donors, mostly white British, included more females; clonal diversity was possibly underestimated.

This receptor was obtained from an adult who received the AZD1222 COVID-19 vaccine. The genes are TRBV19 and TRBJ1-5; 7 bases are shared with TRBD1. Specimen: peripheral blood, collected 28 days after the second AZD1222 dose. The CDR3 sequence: CASATGVNQPQHF. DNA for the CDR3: TGTGCCAGCGCCACAGGGGTCAATCAGCCCCAGCATTTT.